A selection of T cell receptor beta chains follows, all from one sample in a study of vaccination and CD4 T cells after COVID-19. No antigen is known for these receptors. TCRdb reprocessed the PCR reads with MiXCR, giving one entry per CDR3 protein. This table holds about 10,000 distinct CDR3 sequences, approximately 59% found once. Material: CD4+ T cells from blood, cultured in vitro. These receptors were collected from a human donor who had recovered from COVID-19. CDR3s include the opening cysteine and the closing phenylalanine or tryptophan. Fields, in order: CDR3 protein, CDR3 DNA, J gene, V gene, D gene, clone size. A D gene is named only where the DNA matches it firmly. Rows may omit the clone size; those that give it use once, few, many or a size class.

CSVTRDITYEQYF,TGCAGTGTCACCCGGGACATCACCTACGAGCAGTACTTC,TRBJ2-7,TRBV20-1,NA,NA
CASTRRANTEAFF,TGTGCCAGCACAAGACGGGCGAACACTGAAGCTTTCTTT,TRBJ1-1,TRBV7-9,NA,few
CASSWGQGRETQYF,TGTGCCAGCAGTTGGGGACAGGGTCGAGAGACCCAGTACTTC,TRBJ2-5,TRBV6-5,TRBD1,NA
CASSRGAGVTEAFF,TGTGCCAGCAGCAGGGGGGCAGGGGTTACTGAAGCTTTCTTT,TRBJ1-1,TRBV6-2/TRBV6-3,TRBD1,NA
CATGELAGGNEQFF,TGTGCCACCGGGGAACTAGCGGGGGGGAATGAGCAGTTCTTC,TRBJ2-1,TRBV27,TRBD2,NA
CASSEMEGRAGELFF,TGTGCCAGCAGTGAAATGGAAGGGCGAGCGGGGGAGCTGTTTTTT,TRBJ2-2,TRBV6-1,NA,few
CASSLGQWDNSPLHF,TGTGCCAGCAGCTTAGGACAGTGGGATAATTCACCCCTCCACTTT,TRBJ1-6,TRBV7-2,NA,NA
CASSVTGAGGYTF,TGTGCCAGTAGTGTTACAGGGGCTGGTGGCTACACCTTC,TRBJ1-2,TRBV19,TRBD1,NA
CASSEARGGRYNEQFF,TGTGCCAGCAGTGAAGCCAGAGGCGGGCGCTACAATGAGCAGTTCTTC,TRBJ2-1,TRBV2,NA,NA
CASSLRPRHTDTQYF,TGTGCCAGCAGCTTACGTCCGCGCCACACAGATACGCAGTATTTT,TRBJ2-3,TRBV7-2,NA,NA
CASSHGGARRLYGYTF,TGTGCCAGTAGTCACGGGGGGGCTCGGCGCCTGTATGGCTACACCTTC,TRBJ1-2,TRBV19,NA,few
CASSDPGTPGELFF,TGTGCCAGCAGTGACCCCGGAACCCCCGGGGAGCTGTTTTTT,TRBJ2-2,TRBV25-1,NA,NA
CASSSTGTSGGSRSYNEQFF,TGTGCCAGCAGTTCCACCGGGACTAGCGGGGGGTCCCGCTCCTACAATGAGCAGTTCTTC,TRBJ2-1,TRBV27,TRBD2,NA
CASSLGTRNGYTF,TGTGCCAGCAGCCTCGGGACTCGGAATGGCTACACCTTC,TRBJ1-2,TRBV5-4,NA,NA
CSARGLGRETQYF,TGCAGTGCTAGAGGACTAGGGCGAGAGACCCAGTACTTC,TRBJ2-5,TRBV20-1,NA,NA
CASRGDRGLRETQYF,TGTGCCAGCAGGGGGGACAGGGGGCTGCGAGAGACCCAGTACTTC,TRBJ2-5,TRBV6-1,TRBD1,few
CASSPTLTSGGGRTGYTF,TGTGCCAGCAGCCCTACCCTGACATCGGGCGGAGGTCGGACTGGCTACACCTTC,TRBJ1-2,TRBV7-2,NA,few
CASGLLTSTDTQYF,TGTGCCAGCGGACTATTAACTAGCACAGATACGCAGTATTTT,TRBJ2-3,TRBV7-2,NA,NA
CASGKPGQGGNQPQHF,TGTGCTAGTGGCAAACCGGGACAGGGGGGCAATCAGCCCCAGCATTTT,TRBJ1-5,TRBV12-5,TRBD1,few
CASRLLGGDTIYF,TGTGCCAGCAGACTACTAGGAGGAGACACCATATATTTT,TRBJ1-3,TRBV6-1,NA,few
CASSFNMNTEAFF,TGTGCCAGCAGCTTCAATATGAACACTGAAGCTTTCTTT,TRBJ1-1,TRBV7-3,NA,NA
CASSLLLPGWSNQPQHF,TGTGCCAGCAGCTTATTGCTCCCAGGGTGGAGCAATCAGCCCCAGCATTTT,TRBJ1-5,TRBV7-2,NA,NA
CASSLNRDGSPLHF,TGTGCCAGCAGTTTAAACAGGGATGGTTCACCCCTCCACTTT,TRBJ1-6,TRBV12-3/TRBV12-4,NA,NA
CASSLQAGARDGYTF,TGTGCCAGCAGCCTACAGGCCGGAGCTCGGGATGGCTACACCTTC,TRBJ1-2,TRBV7-2,NA,few
CASGLDRDTQYF,TGTGCCAGCGGACTAGACAGAGATACGCAGTATTTT,TRBJ2-3,TRBV7-3,TRBD2,NA
CASSPLGQPQHF,TGTGCCAGCAGCCCCCTAGGTCAGCCCCAGCATTTT,TRBJ1-5,TRBV27,NA,NA
CASSRTSGGRYQETQYF,TGTGCCAGCAGCCGGACTAGCGGGGGGAGGTACCAAGAGACCCAGTACTTC,TRBJ2-5,TRBV7-9,TRBD2,NA
CASSLSQGTPSYGYTF,TGTGCCAGCAGTCTCTCCCAAGGGACCCCTTCCTATGGCTACACCTTC,TRBJ1-2,TRBV27,NA,NA
CSARRDREQYF,TGCAGTGCTAGGCGTGACAGGGAGCAGTACTTC,TRBJ2-7,TRBV20-1,NA,NA
CATSGQGTSGSYEQYF,TGTGCCACCTCGGGCCAAGGGACTAGCGGCTCCTACGAGCAGTACTTC,TRBJ2-7,TRBV24-1,TRBD2,few
CASSIIEQGAEAFF,TGTGCCAGTAGTATAATCGAACAGGGGGCTGAAGCTTTCTTT,TRBJ1-1,TRBV19,TRBD1,NA
CSSGGASDTQYF,TGCAGTAGCGGGGGGGCCTCTGATACGCAGTATTTT,TRBJ2-3,TRBV20-1,TRBD2,NA
CASSASYQNTEAFF,TGTGCCAGCAGCGCCAGCTACCAGAACACTGAAGCTTTCTTT,TRBJ1-1,TRBV6-1,NA,NA
CASSDFYQPQHF,TGTGCCAGCAGTGACTTCTATCAGCCCCAGCATTTT,TRBJ1-5,TRBV28,NA,few
CASSLQMDTQYF,TGTGCCAGCAGCTTACAAATGGATACGCAGTATTTT,TRBJ2-3,TRBV7-2,NA,few
CASSPGGPRTNEQFF,TGCGCCAGCAGCCCGGGGGGTCCCCGGACCAATGAGCAGTTCTTC,TRBJ2-1,TRBV5-1,TRBD2,NA
CATSEGGSGELFF,TGTGCCACCAGTGAGGGAGGTAGCGGGGAGCTGTTTTTT,TRBJ2-2,TRBV24-1,NA,few
CASSQAGTDRETQYF,TGTGCCAGCAGCCAAGCAGGGACCGACCGAGAGACCCAGTACTTC,TRBJ2-5,TRBV4-2,NA,NA
CASSLTRDDEQYF,TGTGCCAGCAGCTTAACGAGAGACGACGAGCAGTACTTC,TRBJ2-7,TRBV7-3,NA,NA
CASSDGQSTDTQYF,TGTGCCAGCAGTGACGGACAGAGCACAGATACGCAGTATTTT,TRBJ2-3,TRBV6-4,NA,NA
CASRAEGQADTQYF,TGTGCCAGTAGGGCGGAGGGTCAGGCAGATACGCAGTATTTT,TRBJ2-3,TRBV19,NA,few
CSARAVRNYEQYF,TGCAGTGCTAGAGCAGTACGTAACTACGAGCAGTACTTC,TRBJ2-7,TRBV20-1,NA,NA
CATSTDSRTGELFF,TGTGCCACCTCAACAGACAGCAGAACCGGGGAGCTGTTTTTT,TRBJ2-2,TRBV24-1,NA,NA
CASSWGSNYGYTF,TGTGCCAGCAGTTGGGGATCTAACTATGGCTACACCTTC,TRBJ1-2,TRBV6-2/TRBV6-3,NA,few
CASSIWGQENYGYTF,TGTGCCAGTAGTATATGGGGACAGGAAAACTATGGCTACACCTTC,TRBJ1-2,TRBV19,TRBD1,few
CASSQGLASTNYGYTF,TGCGCCAGCAGCCAAGGATTAGCTTCCACTAACTATGGCTACACCTTC,TRBJ1-2,TRBV4-3,NA,NA
CASSRSGGGGGYTF,TGTGCCAGCAGCCGTTCAGGGGGAGGTGGTGGCTACACCTTC,TRBJ1-2,TRBV27,TRBD1,once
CASSSGSGGTYEQYF,TGTGCCAGCAGTTCGGGGAGCGGGGGTACCTACGAGCAGTACTTC,TRBJ2-7,TRBV28,TRBD2,NA
CASSRQGPPTYEQYF,TGTGCCAGCAGCCGACAGGGACCGCCTACCTACGAGCAGTACTTC,TRBJ2-7,TRBV27,TRBD1,NA
CAWSGGETQYF,TGTGCCTGGAGTGGGGGAGAGACCCAGTACTTC,TRBJ2-5,TRBV30,NA,few
CSAREDGNQPQHF,TGCAGTGCTAGAGAGGACGGCAATCAGCCCCAGCATTTT,TRBJ1-5,TRBV20-1,NA,few
CASSPPGNTFYEQYF,TGTGCCAGCAGCCCCCCGGGTAATACTTTCTACGAGCAGTACTTC,TRBJ2-7,TRBV7-8,NA,few
CASSPTGAVQPQHF,TGTGCCAGCTCACCAACAGGGGCGGTTCAGCCCCAGCATTTT,TRBJ1-5,TRBV18,TRBD1,large